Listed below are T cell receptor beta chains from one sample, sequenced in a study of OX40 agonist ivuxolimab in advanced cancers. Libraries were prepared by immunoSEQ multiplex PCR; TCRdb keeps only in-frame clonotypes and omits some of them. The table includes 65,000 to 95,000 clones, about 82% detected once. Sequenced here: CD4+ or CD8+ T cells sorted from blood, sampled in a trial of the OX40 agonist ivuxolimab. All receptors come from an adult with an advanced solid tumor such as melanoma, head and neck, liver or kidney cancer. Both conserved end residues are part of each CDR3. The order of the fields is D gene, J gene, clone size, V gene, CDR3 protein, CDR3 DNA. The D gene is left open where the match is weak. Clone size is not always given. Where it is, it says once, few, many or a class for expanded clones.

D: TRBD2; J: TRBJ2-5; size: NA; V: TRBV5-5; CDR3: CASSLGRAGDQETQYF; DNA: TGTGCCAGCAGCTTGGGACGAGCGGGGGACCAAGAGACCCAGTACTTC
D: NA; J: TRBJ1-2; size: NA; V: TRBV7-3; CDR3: CASSPGGGPAYGYTF; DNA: TGTGCCAGCAGCCCCGGGGGAGGACCGGCGTATGGCTACACCTTC
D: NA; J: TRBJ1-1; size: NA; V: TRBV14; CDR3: CASSQGAGLYTEAFF; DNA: TGTGCCAGCAGCCAAGGGGCAGGACTTTACACTGAAGCTTTCTTT
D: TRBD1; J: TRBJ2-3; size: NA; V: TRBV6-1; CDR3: CASRTDRGTAQYF; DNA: TGTGCCAGCAGGACGGACAGGGGGACGGCGCAGTATTTT
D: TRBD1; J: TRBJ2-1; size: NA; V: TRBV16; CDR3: CASSPRLTGDNEQFF; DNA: TGTGCCAGCAGCCCTCGACTCACAGGGGACAATGAGCAGTTCTTC
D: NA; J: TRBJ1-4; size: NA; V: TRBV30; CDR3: CASQYATNEKLFF; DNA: TGTGCCTCCCAATACGCAACTAATGAAAAACTGTTTTTT
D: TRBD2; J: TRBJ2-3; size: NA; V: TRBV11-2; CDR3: CASSSFLSGGGDTQYF; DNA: TGTGCCAGCAGCTCTTTTTTGTCGGGGGGAGGGGATACGCAGTATTTT
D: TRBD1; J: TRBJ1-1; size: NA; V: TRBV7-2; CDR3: CASSLGQGNEAFF; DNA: TGTGCCAGCAGCTTAGGACAGGGTAATGAAGCTTTCTTT
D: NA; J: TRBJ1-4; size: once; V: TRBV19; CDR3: CASTRGDHGNEKLFF; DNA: TGTGCCAGTACCCGCGGGGACCACGGGAATGAAAAACTGTTTTTT
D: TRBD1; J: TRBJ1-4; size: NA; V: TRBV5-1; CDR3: CASSLGGGRNEKLFF; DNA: TGCGCCAGCAGCTTGGGAGGGGGCAGGAATGAAAAACTGTTTTTT
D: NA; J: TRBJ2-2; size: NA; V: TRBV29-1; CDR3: CSVTGHANTGELFF; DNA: TGCAGCGTAACTGGTCACGCGAACACCGGGGAGCTGTTTTTT
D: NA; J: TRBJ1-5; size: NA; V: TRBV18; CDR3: CASSKIGVGNSNQPQHF; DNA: TGTGCCAGCTCTAAAATTGGGGTCGGGAATAGCAATCAGCCCCAGCATTTT
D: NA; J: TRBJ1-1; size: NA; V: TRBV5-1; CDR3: CASSLLPGVDTEAFF; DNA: TGCGCCAGCAGCTTGCTCCCGGGTGTCGACACTGAAGCTTTCTTT
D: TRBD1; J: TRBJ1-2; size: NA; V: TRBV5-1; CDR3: CASSPDRVYGYTF; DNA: TGCGCCAGCAGCCCCGACAGGGTCTATGGCTACACCTTC
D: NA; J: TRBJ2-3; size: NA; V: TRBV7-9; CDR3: CASSLAQGLGDTQYF; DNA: TGTGCCAGCAGCTTAGCGCAGGGGTTAGGAGATACGCAGTATTTT
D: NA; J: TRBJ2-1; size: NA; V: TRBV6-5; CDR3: CASTPTGPYNEQFF; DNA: TGTGCCAGCACCCCCACAGGCCCATACAATGAGCAGTTCTTC
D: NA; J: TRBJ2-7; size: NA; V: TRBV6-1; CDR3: CASSEAVGLPRAYEQYF; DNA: TGTGCCAGCAGTGAAGCGGTGGGGTTGCCGAGGGCCTACGAGCAGTACTTC
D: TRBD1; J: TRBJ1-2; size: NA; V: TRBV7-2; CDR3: CASSPQGSSYGYTF; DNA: TGTGCCAGCAGCCCACAGGGGAGTAGCTATGGCTACACCTTC
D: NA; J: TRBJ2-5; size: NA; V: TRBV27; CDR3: CASRKTVIGTQYF; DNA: TGTGCCAGCAGGAAAACCGTAATAGGGACCCAGTACTTC
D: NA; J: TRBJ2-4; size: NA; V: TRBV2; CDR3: CASRTKSIAKNIQYF; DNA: TGTGCCAGCAGGACAAAATCGATAGCCAAAAACATTCAGTACTTC
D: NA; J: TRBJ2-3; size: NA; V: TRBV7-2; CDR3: CASRAGSTDTQYF; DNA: TGTGCCAGTAGGGCCGGGAGCACAGATACGCAGTATTTT
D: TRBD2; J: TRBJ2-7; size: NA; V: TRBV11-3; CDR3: CASSRTSVTVSYEQYF; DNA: TGTGCCAGCAGCCGGACTAGCGTTACGGTCTCCTACGAGCAGTACTTC
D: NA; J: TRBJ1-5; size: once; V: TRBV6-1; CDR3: CASSESWGQPQHF; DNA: TGTGCCAGCAGTGAAAGTTGGGGGCAGCCCCAGCATTTT
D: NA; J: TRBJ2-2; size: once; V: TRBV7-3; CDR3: CASSKGFDTGELFF; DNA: TGTGCCAGCAGTAAGGGTTTCGACACCGGGGAGCTGTTTTTT
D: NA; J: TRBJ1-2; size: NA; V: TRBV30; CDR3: CAWIPQGVGLYTF; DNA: TGTGCCTGGATCCCGCAGGGTGTGGGGCTATACACCTTC
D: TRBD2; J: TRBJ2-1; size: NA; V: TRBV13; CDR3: CASSSVAPTSGSRNEQFF; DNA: TGTGCCAGCAGCTCCGTAGCCCCGACTAGCGGGAGTAGGAATGAGCAGTTCTTC
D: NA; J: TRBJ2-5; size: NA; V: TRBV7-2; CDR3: CASSFQGGETQYF; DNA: TGTGCCAGCAGCTTCCAGGGGGGAGAGACCCAGTACTTC
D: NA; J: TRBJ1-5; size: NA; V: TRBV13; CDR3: CASSLGRGQPQHF; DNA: TGTGCCAGCAGCTTAGGCCGCGGTCAGCCCCAGCATTTT
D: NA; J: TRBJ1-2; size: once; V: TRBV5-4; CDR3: CASSPGGQGGYGYTF; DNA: TGTGCCAGCAGCCCGGGAGGCCAGGGTGGCTATGGCTACACCTTC
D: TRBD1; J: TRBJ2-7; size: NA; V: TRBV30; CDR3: CAWSATGALLNEQYF; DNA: TGTGCCTGGAGTGCTACAGGGGCCCTCCTGAACGAGCAGTACTTC
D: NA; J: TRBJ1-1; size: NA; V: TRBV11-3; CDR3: CASSFQLNTEAFF; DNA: TGTGCCAGCAGCTTTCAACTGAACACTGAAGCTTTCTTT
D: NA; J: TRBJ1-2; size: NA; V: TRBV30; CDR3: CAWMRDRQNYGYTF; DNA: TGTGCCTGGATGCGAGACAGGCAGAACTATGGCTACACCTTC
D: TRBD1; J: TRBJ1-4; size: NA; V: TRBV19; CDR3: CASQGGASNEKLFF; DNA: TGTGCCAGTCAGGGGGGGGCTTCTAATGAAAAACTGTTTTTT
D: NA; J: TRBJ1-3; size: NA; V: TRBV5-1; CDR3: CASSLDSSGNTIYF; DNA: TGCGCCAGCAGCTTGGACAGCTCTGGAAACACCATATATTTT
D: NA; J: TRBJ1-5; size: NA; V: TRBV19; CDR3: CASSTNNQPQHF; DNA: TGTGCCAGTAGTACGAACAATCAGCCCCAGCATTTT
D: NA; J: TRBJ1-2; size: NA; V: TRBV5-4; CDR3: CASSPGLSGGYTF; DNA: TGTGCCAGCAGCCCCGGGCTTTCAGGCGGCTACACCTTC
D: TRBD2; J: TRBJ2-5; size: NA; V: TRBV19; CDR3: CASSIVSGGETQYF; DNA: TGTGCCAGTAGTATAGTGAGCGGGGGAGAGACCCAGTACTTC
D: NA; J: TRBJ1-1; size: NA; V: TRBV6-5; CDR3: CASTGGPYTEAFF; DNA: TGTGCCAGCACCGGAGGTCCGTACACTGAAGCTTTCTTT
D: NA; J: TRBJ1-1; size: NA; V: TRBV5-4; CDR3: CASSLALGGEAFF; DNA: TGTGCCAGCAGCTTGGCTTTGGGGGGCGAAGCTTTCTTT
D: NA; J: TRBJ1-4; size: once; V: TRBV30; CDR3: CAWSAKGGNEKLFF; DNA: TGTGCCTGGAGCGCAAAGGGGGGCAATGAAAAACTGTTTTTT
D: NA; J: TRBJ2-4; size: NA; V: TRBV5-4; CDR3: CASSSGLRNIQYF; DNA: TGTGCCAGCAGTTCGGGGCTAAGGAACATTCAGTACTTC
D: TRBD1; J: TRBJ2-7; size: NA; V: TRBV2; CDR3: CASRGQATSYEQYF; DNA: TGTGCCAGCAGAGGACAGGCGACATCCTACGAGCAGTACTTC
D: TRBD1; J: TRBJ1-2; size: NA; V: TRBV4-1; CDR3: CASSQGGTAVGDYGYTF; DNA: TGCGCCAGCAGCCAAGGAGGGACAGCCGTCGGGGACTATGGCTACACCTTC
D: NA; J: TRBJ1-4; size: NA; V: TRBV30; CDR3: CAWSRDGNNEKLFF; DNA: TGTGCCTGGAGTCGTGACGGCAATAATGAAAAACTGTTTTTT
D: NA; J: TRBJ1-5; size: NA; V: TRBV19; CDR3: CASSIGTFQPQHF; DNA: TGTGCCAGTAGTATAGGGACGTTTCAGCCCCAGCATTTT
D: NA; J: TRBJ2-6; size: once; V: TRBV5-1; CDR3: CASKTAGITTVLTF; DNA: TGCGCCAGCAAGACAGCCGGGATTACTACCGTCCTGACTTTC
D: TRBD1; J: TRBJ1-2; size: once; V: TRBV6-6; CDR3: CASSPDRVGYTF; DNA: TGTGCCAGCAGCCCCGACAGGGTAGGCTACACCTTC
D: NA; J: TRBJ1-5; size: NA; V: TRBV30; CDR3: CAWSDGNNQPQHF; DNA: TGTGCCTGGAGTGACGGAAACAATCAGCCCCAGCATTTT
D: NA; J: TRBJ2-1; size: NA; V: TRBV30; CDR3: CAWSPYNEQFF; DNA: TGTGCCTGGAGCCCCTACAATGAGCAGTTCTTC
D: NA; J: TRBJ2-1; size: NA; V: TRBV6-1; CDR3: CASSGKGIYNEQFF; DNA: TGTGCCAGCAGTGGTAAGGGGATTTACAATGAGCAGTTCTTC
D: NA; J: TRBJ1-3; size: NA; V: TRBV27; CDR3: CASKEGPSGNTIYF; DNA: TGTGCCAGCAAGGAAGGTCCCTCTGGAAACACCATATATTTT
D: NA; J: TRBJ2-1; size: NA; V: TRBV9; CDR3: CASSAPGPSYNEQFF; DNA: TGTGCCAGCAGCGCTCCGGGGCCTTCCTACAATGAGCAGTTCTTC
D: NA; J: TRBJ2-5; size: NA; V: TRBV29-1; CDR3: CSVGSLGSQETQYF; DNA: TGCAGCGTCGGGTCATTAGGGAGCCAAGAGACCCAGTACTTC
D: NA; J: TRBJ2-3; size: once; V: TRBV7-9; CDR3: CALGQGTDTQYF; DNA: TGTGCCCTGGGGCAGGGGACAGATACGCAGTATTTT
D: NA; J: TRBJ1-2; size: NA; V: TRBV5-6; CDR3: CASSPGQSYYGYTF; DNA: TGTGCCAGCAGCCCGGGGCAGAGTTACTATGGCTACACCTTC